These T cell receptor beta chains were read from a single sample in a study of T cell responses to AZD1222 COVID-19 vaccine. Here immunoSEQ multiplex PCR was the method, and the copy in TCRdb shows in-frame clones only, minus some. The sample yields some 120,000 clones, 88% seen once. This sample comprised peripheral blood, obtained on day 0 of AZD1222 vaccination. These receptors all stem from an adult in good health. Each CDR3 is given with its conserved first and last residue. D genes are given only for firm matches. Not every row has a clone size; where given, it reads once, few, many or a size class.

D gene: TRBD1; V gene: TRBV6-1; J gene: TRBJ2-7; clone size: .; CDR3 DNA: TGTGCCAGCAGTGAAACGGGCAGGGGGTACGAGCAGTACTTC; CDR3 protein: CASSETGRGYEQYF
D gene: TRBD1; V gene: TRBV6-5; J gene: TRBJ2-4; clone size: .; CDR3 DNA: TGTGCCATCACAGGGGCTGACAAAAACATTCAGTACTTC; CDR3 protein: CAITGADKNIQYF
D gene: .; V gene: TRBV30; J gene: TRBJ1-4; clone size: .; CDR3 DNA: TGTGCCTGGAGTGTTGGGGAAAAACTGTTTTTT; CDR3 protein: CAWSVGEKLFF
D gene: .; V gene: TRBV14; J gene: TRBJ1-2; clone size: once; CDR3 DNA: TGTGCCAGCAGCCAAGATCCAGTTACCCCTTATGGCTACACCTTC; CDR3 protein: CASSQDPVTPYGYTF
D gene: .; V gene: TRBV3-1/TRBV3-2; J gene: TRBJ1-2; clone size: .; CDR3 DNA: TGTGCCAGCAGCCTTTCCGGACAAAACTATGGCTACACCTTC; CDR3 protein: CASSLSGQNYGYTF
D gene: .; V gene: TRBV6-2/TRBV6-3; J gene: TRBJ1-2; clone size: .; CDR3 DNA: TGTGCCAGCAGTACCCCGGGGGTCGGCGGAGGCTACACCTTC; CDR3 protein: CASSTPGVGGGYTF
D gene: .; V gene: TRBV5-1; J gene: TRBJ1-2; clone size: once; CDR3 DNA: TGCGCCAGCAGTTGGGGTTTCTATGGCTACACCTTC; CDR3 protein: CASSWGFYGYTF
D gene: .; V gene: TRBV10-3; J gene: TRBJ2-1; clone size: .; CDR3 DNA: TGTGCCATCAGTGAGATCCAGGGGCGCTCCTACAATGAGCAGTTCTTC; CDR3 protein: CAISEIQGRSYNEQFF
D gene: .; V gene: TRBV6-5; J gene: TRBJ2-3; clone size: .; CDR3 DNA: TGTGCCAGCAGCCCCCGGGGCTCCTTCTCAGATACGCAGTATTTT; CDR3 protein: CASSPRGSFSDTQYF
D gene: TRBD2; V gene: TRBV7-2; J gene: TRBJ2-5; clone size: once; CDR3 DNA: TGTGCCAGCAGGGCCTACGGCGGGGGGCATCAAGAGACCCAGTACTTC; CDR3 protein: CASRAYGGGHQETQYF
D gene: TRBD1; V gene: TRBV5-4; J gene: TRBJ2-7; clone size: .; CDR3 DNA: TGTGCCAGCAGCTCCACAGGGGTAAACGCCTACGAGCAGTACTTC; CDR3 protein: CASSSTGVNAYEQYF
D gene: .; V gene: TRBV18; J gene: TRBJ2-7; clone size: few; CDR3 DNA: TGTGCCAGCTCACCACAGGGGTCTAGCTCCTACGAGCAGTACTTC; CDR3 protein: CASSPQGSSSYEQYF
D gene: TRBD2; V gene: TRBV6-5; J gene: TRBJ2-7; clone size: .; CDR3 DNA: TGTGCCAGCAGCCAGACTAGCGAGAGCTCCTACGAGCAGTACTTC; CDR3 protein: CASSQTSESSYEQYF
D gene: .; V gene: TRBV19; J gene: TRBJ1-1; clone size: .; CDR3 DNA: TGTGCCAGTAGTATTTTCGGTCCGGGGGAAGCTTTCTTT; CDR3 protein: CASSIFGPGEAFF
D gene: .; V gene: TRBV5-5; J gene: TRBJ1-1; clone size: .; CDR3 DNA: TGTGCCAGCAGCTTGGGTGGTGGGGACGAAGCTTTCTTT; CDR3 protein: CASSLGGGDEAFF
D gene: .; V gene: TRBV12-3/TRBV12-4; J gene: TRBJ2-5; clone size: .; CDR3 DNA: TGTGCCAGCAGTTCCGCGGAGCACACCCAGTACTTC; CDR3 protein: CASSSAEHTQYF
D gene: .; V gene: TRBV4-1; J gene: TRBJ2-7; clone size: .; CDR3 DNA: TGCGCCAGCAGGGCAGGGGGAGGCTACGAGCAGTACTTC; CDR3 protein: CASRAGGGYEQYF
D gene: .; V gene: TRBV21-1; J gene: TRBJ2-5; clone size: .; CDR3 DNA: TGTGCCAGCAGCAAATATGACAGGGGTCCAGAGACCCAGTACTTC; CDR3 protein: CASSKYDRGPETQYF
D gene: .; V gene: TRBV5-4; J gene: TRBJ1-2; clone size: .; CDR3 DNA: TGTGCCAGCAGCGGGACCGGGACTAACTATGGCTACACCTTC; CDR3 protein: CASSGTGTNYGYTF
D gene: .; V gene: TRBV6-5; J gene: TRBJ1-1; clone size: .; CDR3 DNA: TGTGCCAGCAGATTGGACCCTGAAGCTTTCTTT; CDR3 protein: CASRLDPEAFF
D gene: .; V gene: TRBV27; J gene: TRBJ1-6; clone size: .; CDR3 DNA: TGTGCCAGCATGGCAAGGGTAGAATCACCCCTCCACTTT; CDR3 protein: CASMARVESPLHF
D gene: TRBD1; V gene: TRBV5-5; J gene: TRBJ1-6; clone size: once; CDR3 DNA: TGTGCCAGCAGCTCCGGGACAGGGCTTTCACCCCTCCACTTT; CDR3 protein: CASSSGTGLSPLHF
D gene: TRBD1; V gene: TRBV28; J gene: TRBJ2-5; clone size: .; CDR3 DNA: TGTGCCAGCCTTGCCCGACAGGGGGGGGAGACCCAGTACTTC; CDR3 protein: CASLARQGGETQYF
D gene: TRBD2; V gene: TRBV5-1; J gene: TRBJ2-3; clone size: .; CDR3 DNA: TGCGCCAGCAGCCTGGGACTAGCGGGAGGGCCAGATACGCAGTATTTT; CDR3 protein: CASSLGLAGGPDTQYF
D gene: .; V gene: TRBV2; J gene: TRBJ1-1; clone size: .; CDR3 DNA: TGTGCCAGCAGCTACTCCCTGGTTGATGAAGCTTTCTTT; CDR3 protein: CASSYSLVDEAFF
D gene: .; V gene: TRBV6-1; J gene: TRBJ1-2; clone size: once; CDR3 DNA: TGTGCCAGCAGTGAATGGAACTTGGGCTACACCTTC; CDR3 protein: CASSEWNLGYTF
D gene: TRBD2; V gene: TRBV7-9; J gene: TRBJ2-1; clone size: .; CDR3 DNA: TGTGCCAGCAGCTTAATAGCGGGAGTGGGCTATGAGCAGTTCTTC; CDR3 protein: CASSLIAGVGYEQFF
D gene: TRBD2; V gene: TRBV11-2; J gene: TRBJ2-3; clone size: .; CDR3 DNA: TGTGCCAGCAGCTTAGAAGGACGGACTAGCGGGACAGATACGCAGTATTTT; CDR3 protein: CASSLEGRTSGTDTQYF
D gene: .; V gene: TRBV3-1/TRBV3-2; J gene: TRBJ1-1; clone size: .; CDR3 DNA: TGTGCCAGCAGCCAAGCTGGGGTGGGCGCTGAAGCTTTCTTT; CDR3 protein: CASSQAGVGAEAFF
D gene: .; V gene: TRBV5-4; J gene: TRBJ1-2; clone size: .; CDR3 DNA: TGTGCCAGCAGCTTGGACCAGATCTACACCTTC; CDR3 protein: CASSLDQIYTF
D gene: TRBD1; V gene: TRBV19; J gene: TRBJ2-6; clone size: once; CDR3 DNA: TGTGCCAGTAGTAGCGGGACAGGGACCGGGGCCAACGTCCTGACTTTC; CDR3 protein: CASSSGTGTGANVLTF
D gene: .; V gene: TRBV7-2; J gene: TRBJ1-2; clone size: .; CDR3 DNA: TGTGCCAGCAGCTTAGACCAGGCAAGGGGCTACACCTTC; CDR3 protein: CASSLDQARGYTF
D gene: .; V gene: TRBV10-3; J gene: TRBJ2-1; clone size: .; CDR3 DNA: TGTGCCTCCTCCTTTAGCGATATCTACAATGAGCAGTTCTTC; CDR3 protein: CASSFSDIYNEQFF
D gene: .; V gene: TRBV24-1; J gene: TRBJ2-1; clone size: .; CDR3 DNA: TGTGCCACCAGTGATTATGGGGACTCCTACAATGAGCAGTTCTTC; CDR3 protein: CATSDYGDSYNEQFF
D gene: .; V gene: TRBV7-8; J gene: TRBJ1-3; clone size: .; CDR3 DNA: TGTGCCAGCAGCTTATCGGCAGGGTTGGGAGGAAACACCATATATTTT; CDR3 protein: CASSLSAGLGGNTIYF
D gene: .; V gene: TRBV7-8; J gene: TRBJ2-5; clone size: .; CDR3 DNA: TGTGCCAGCAGCCCGTCAGTCCAAGAGACCCAGTACTTC; CDR3 protein: CASSPSVQETQYF
D gene: .; V gene: TRBV5-1; J gene: TRBJ1-4; clone size: .; CDR3 DNA: TGCGCCAACAAAAGGGGAAAGGGGATTTTT; CDR3 protein: CANKRGKGIF
D gene: TRBD2; V gene: TRBV19; J gene: TRBJ2-3; clone size: .; CDR3 DNA: TGTGCCAGTAGTATAGCACTAGCGGGAGGAGGAGATACGCAGTATTTT; CDR3 protein: CASSIALAGGGDTQYF
D gene: TRBD1; V gene: TRBV5-1; J gene: TRBJ2-5; clone size: few; CDR3 DNA: TGCGCCAGCAGTCCCGGGACAGGGGGCTACCAAGAGACCCAGTACTTC; CDR3 protein: CASSPGTGGYQETQYF
D gene: .; V gene: TRBV5-5; J gene: TRBJ1-3; clone size: .; CDR3 DNA: TGTGCCAGCAGCCAGCCCCAGGACATGACAAACACCATATATTTT; CDR3 protein: CASSQPQDMTNTIYF
D gene: .; V gene: TRBV14; J gene: TRBJ2-6; clone size: .; CDR3 DNA: TGTGCCAGCAGCCCCTATATGCCGAGTACTTTCTCTGGGGCCAACGTCCTGACTTTC; CDR3 protein: CASSPYMPSTFSGANVLTF
D gene: TRBD1; V gene: TRBV7-9; J gene: TRBJ1-6; clone size: .; CDR3 DNA: TGTGCCAGCAGCGAAAAGACAGGGTTTAATTCACCCCTCCACTTT; CDR3 protein: CASSEKTGFNSPLHF
D gene: .; V gene: TRBV4-3; J gene: TRBJ1-3; clone size: .; CDR3 DNA: TGCGCCAGCAGCCAAGATCGTATAAACTCTGGAAACACCATATATTTT; CDR3 protein: CASSQDRINSGNTIYF
D gene: .; V gene: TRBV10-3; J gene: TRBJ1-1; clone size: .; CDR3 DNA: TGTGCCATCAGTGAGGTTGGCAGGGCGGCCGGGGCTGAAGCTTTCTTT; CDR3 protein: CAISEVGRAAGAEAFF
D gene: .; V gene: TRBV7-2; J gene: TRBJ1-5; clone size: .; CDR3 DNA: TGTGCCAGCAGCTCTATTAGGAATCAGCCCCAGCATTTT; CDR3 protein: CASSSIRNQPQHF
D gene: .; V gene: TRBV5-6; J gene: TRBJ2-1; clone size: once; CDR3 DNA: TGTGCCAGCAACTTGCGGAGGAGGTCCAATGAGCAGTTCTTC; CDR3 protein: CASNLRRRSNEQFF
D gene: TRBD2; V gene: TRBV7-2; J gene: TRBJ2-6; clone size: .; CDR3 DNA: TGTGCCAGCAGCCCGGGGGGGTCTGGGGCCAACGTCCTGACTTTC; CDR3 protein: CASSPGGSGANVLTF
D gene: .; V gene: TRBV9; J gene: TRBJ1-3; clone size: .; CDR3 DNA: TGTGCCAGCAGCGTAGCCCCAAGCTCTGGAAACACCATATATTTT; CDR3 protein: CASSVAPSSGNTIYF
D gene: .; V gene: TRBV19; J gene: TRBJ2-7; clone size: .; CDR3 DNA: TGTGCCAGTACCCAAGGGGGAGCCTACGAGCAGTACTTC; CDR3 protein: CASTQGGAYEQYF
D gene: TRBD1; V gene: TRBV2; J gene: TRBJ1-2; clone size: once; CDR3 DNA: TGTGCCAGCAGCGCCGGGACAGACTATGGCTACACCTTC; CDR3 protein: CASSAGTDYGYTF
D gene: .; V gene: TRBV4-2; J gene: TRBJ1-3; clone size: .; CDR3 DNA: TGTGCCAGCAGCCAAGCCCTTGGGGGTGGGAACACCATATATTTT; CDR3 protein: CASSQALGGGNTIYF
D gene: .; V gene: TRBV7-9; J gene: TRBJ2-5; clone size: .; CDR3 DNA: TGTGCCAGCAGCCCCAGGGGGGGGGCCGGAGAGACCCAGTACTTC; CDR3 protein: CASSPRGGAGETQYF
D gene: TRBD2; V gene: TRBV5-1; J gene: TRBJ2-6; clone size: .; CDR3 DNA: TGCGCCAGCAGCTTGGCTAGCGGGAGCTCTGGGGCCAACGTCCTGACTTTC; CDR3 protein: CASSLASGSSGANVLTF
D gene: .; V gene: TRBV6-5; J gene: TRBJ2-3; clone size: .; CDR3 DNA: TGTGCCAGCAGCCAGGGAACGAGCACAGATACGCAGTATTTT; CDR3 protein: CASSQGTSTDTQYF
D gene: .; V gene: TRBV18; J gene: TRBJ1-5; clone size: .; CDR3 DNA: TGTGCCAGCTCGGCGGGGTTTGGGGGCAATCAGCCCCAGCATTTT; CDR3 protein: CASSAGFGGNQPQHF
D gene: .; V gene: TRBV2; J gene: TRBJ1-5; clone size: few; CDR3 DNA: TGTGCCAGCAGTGAACAGGGAAGTAATCAGCCCCAGCATTTT; CDR3 protein: CASSEQGSNQPQHF
D gene: TRBD1; V gene: TRBV4-1; J gene: TRBJ1-2; clone size: .; CDR3 DNA: TGCGCCAGCAGCCAAGCGCGGGACAGGAACTATGGCTACACCTTC; CDR3 protein: CASSQARDRNYGYTF
D gene: .; V gene: TRBV7-9; J gene: TRBJ2-1; clone size: .; CDR3 DNA: TGTGCCAGCAGCTTAATAGGAAACAATGAGCAGTTCTTC; CDR3 protein: CASSLIGNNEQFF
D gene: .; V gene: TRBV5-6; J gene: TRBJ1-6; clone size: .; CDR3 DNA: TGTGCCAGCAGCTTGGGGCCCGGGGTTGGTAATTCACCCCTCCACTTT; CDR3 protein: CASSLGPGVGNSPLHF
D gene: TRBD2; V gene: TRBV19; J gene: TRBJ2-1; clone size: once; CDR3 DNA: TGTGCCAGTAGTATGGTGGGCGCGGGAGGAAATGAGCAGTTCTTC; CDR3 protein: CASSMVGAGGNEQFF